This TCR beta chain was documented in a study of siplizumab effects on memory and regulatory T cells. Profiling relied on immunoSEQ multiplex PCR, and the TCRdb table lists in-frame clones only, not all of them. Of approximately 10,000 clones listed, 47% were seen once; the top ten hold about 39%. Mixed lymphocyte reaction cells were cocultured at 37°C for 6 to 7 days. This clone turned up a few times. Antigen specificity is unknown. This TCR was recovered from a human donor in good health; the cells came from an allogeneic mixed lymphocyte reaction. Some clones in this sample may be carry-over from other donors' samples. Sequencing was performed on CFSE-low (dividing) CD8+ T cells sorted from an allogeneic mixed lymphocyte reaction.

The CDR3 reads CASSLTGELFF. DNA of the CDR3: TGTGCCAGCAGCCTTACCGGGGAGCTGTTTTTT. The chain combines TRBV13 with TRBJ2-2; D unclear. The CDR3 extends over 11 amino acids. Trimming left V 5 bases short and J 5 bases short, with 3 bases between. Germline V CDR1 and CDR2: PRHDT, FYEKMQ (reference sequence).